A selection of T cell receptor beta chains follows, all from one sample in a study of T cells in Graves' hyperthyroidism and ophthalmopathy. TCRdb reanalysed the multiplex PCR reads using MiXCR and keeps one entry per CDR3 protein. This sample carries over 450,000 distinct CDR3 sequences, roughly 17% of them seen once, and the ten largest clones take approximately 18%. Sequencing was carried out using blood. These receptor sequences come from a woman aged 18-29 years with Graves' ophthalmopathy. The CDR3 runs from the conserved cysteine through the conserved F or W. Each record gives: clone size, J gene, D gene, V gene, CDR3 protein, CDR3 DNA. A D gene is named only where the DNA matches it firmly. Clone size is shown for a subset of rows, as once, few, many or a class of expanded clone.

few	TRBJ2-7	NA	TRBV5-1	CASSPTWDSSYEQYF	TGCGCCAGCAGCCCAACCTGGGACTCCTCCTACGAGCAGTACTTC
NA	TRBJ2-2	NA	TRBV25-1	CASTPSTTGELFF	TGTGCCAGCACCCCCTCGACCACCGGGGAGCTGTTTTTT
many	TRBJ2-7	TRBD1	TRBV20-1	CSASRGTGGYEQYF	TGCAGTGCTAGTAGGGGGACAGGGGGCTACGAGCAGTACTTC
many	TRBJ2-3	NA	TRBV28	CASSTRPGASTDTQYF	TGTGCCAGCAGTACCCGACCGGGAGCTAGCACAGATACGCAGTATTTT
few	TRBJ1-6	NA	TRBV30	CAWSDGLNSPLHF	TGTGCCTGGAGTGACGGACTTAATTCACCCCTCCACTTT
many	TRBJ2-7	NA	TRBV6-5	CASSYDAGTPYEQYF	TGTGCCAGCAGTTACGATGCGGGGACCCCCTACGAGCAGTACTTC
once	TRBJ1-1	TRBD1	TRBV5-5	CASSLATGGNTEAFF	TGTGCCAGCAGCTTGGCGACAGGGGGGAACACTGAAGCTTTCTTT
NA	TRBJ2-2	NA	TRBV6-5	CASSYSGVGPGELFF	TGTGCCAGCAGTTACTCGGGCGTCGGGCCCGGGGAGCTGTTTTTT
few	TRBJ1-1	NA	TRBV28	CASSLGRVLPGNTEAFF	TGTGCCAGCAGTCTAGGACGGGTTTTACCTGGGAACACTGAAGCTTTCTTT
many	TRBJ2-1	TRBD2	TRBV7-8	CASSGLAGVRNEQFF	TGTGCCAGCAGCGGACTAGCGGGTGTGCGGAATGAGCAGTTCTTC
NA	TRBJ1-1	NA	TRBV12-5	CASGTGTSEAFF	TGTGCTAGTGGGACCGGGACATCTGAAGCTTTCTTT
many	TRBJ2-1	TRBD2	TRBV28	CASSTLDGGRANNEQFF	TGTGCCAGCAGTACCCTCGACGGCGGGAGGGCGAACAATGAGCAGTTCTTC
NA	TRBJ2-3	NA	TRBV7-3	CASSLIGGDTQYF	TGTGCCAGCAGCTTAATCGGTGGAGATACGCAGTATTTT
few	TRBJ1-2	NA	TRBV28	CAGSKQLQVGGYTF	TGTGCCGGCAGTAAACAACTACAGGTCGGTGGCTACACCTTC
NA	TRBJ1-6	TRBD1	TRBV6-5	CASSYQRTGGSNSPPHF	TGTGCCAGCAGTTACCAGAGGACAGGGGGCTCGAATTCACCCCCCCACTTT